One sample yielded the 29 T cell receptor beta chains listed below, sequenced in a study of T cell responses to AZD1222 COVID-19 vaccine. Assay: immunoSEQ multiplex PCR; the TCRdb copy retains only in-frame clones and omits some. The sample shows about 180,000 clones, around 93% of them seen only once. This specimen consisted of peripheral blood, obtained 28 days after the second dose of the MenACWY control vaccine. The receptors were gathered from an adult who received the MenACWY meningococcal vaccine as a control.

The V gene is TRBV12-3 or TRBV12-4, the J gene TRBJ2-7; a weak D match, TRBD1 (5 bases). V was shortened by 6 bases and J by 3 bases, with 12 bases between the two germline ends. This CDR3 is built from 13 residues. The CDR3, as DNA: TGTGCCAGCAGACCCCCAGGGAACTACGAGCAGTACTTC. This encodes CASRPPGNYEQYF.

This clone has only one observation. The chain uses TRBV4-1 and TRBJ2-3, with D uncertain. The CDR3 is 15 amino acids. Germline assignment: CDR1 MGHRA and CDR2 YSYEKL. Trimming cost V 3 bases and J 6 bases, with 16 bases left between them. CDR3 sequence reads: CASSQKVADTDTQYF. The CDR3 DNA is TGCGCCAGCAGCCAGAAGGTGGCAGACACGGATACGCAGTATTTT.

The V and J genes are TRBV18 and TRBJ2-7; tentative D call: TRBD1 (7 bases). Germline V gives CDR1 KGHSH, CDR2 LQKENI. There are 14 residues in the CDR3. Deletions cut 3 bases from V and 4 bases from J, with 13 bases between. The CDR3 reads CASSPETGTYEQYF. The CDR3 DNA follows: TGTGCCAGCTCACCTGAGACAGGGACTTACGAGCAGTACTTC.

This rearrangement joins TRBV7-2 to TRBJ1-1, with D unclear. CDR1 is SGHTA, CDR2 FQGNSA, per germline. V lost 1 base and J 6 bases, leaving 15 bases between the germline ends. CDR3 length: 15 amino acids. The CDR3 loop is CASSLGALVSSEAFF. The CDR3 DNA reads as TGTGCCAGCAGCTTAGGGGCCTTGGTATCATCTGAAGCTTTCTTT.

V usage is TRBV5-6 and J usage is TRBJ1-1; 9 nucleotides agree with TRBD1. J gave up 3 bases and V 2 bases, and 2 bases lay outside the gene matches. This CDR3 comprises 14 residues. Germline CDR1 and CDR2: SGHDT and YYEEEE. For the CDR3, the DNA is TGTGCCAGCAGCTTCCGGGACAGGGACACTGAAGCTTTCTTT. Translation gives CASSFRDRDTEAFF.

The CDR3 nucleotides are TGCGCCAGCAGCCAAGGCATGGGGGTGCGAGGCGAAAAACTGTTTTTT. Amino acid sequence: CASSQGMGVRGEKLFF. The chain links TRBV4-3 to TRBJ1-4, with a tentative D call TRBD1 (5 bases). The germline CDR1 and CDR2 sequences are LGHNA and YSLEER. V dropped 1 base and J dropped 8 bases, with 17 bases sitting between them. CDR3 length: 16 residues.

V usage is TRBV5-6 and J usage is TRBJ1-5; 8 bases are shared with TRBD1. The CDR3 has 16 residues. The junction had 8 bases not matched to a gene; V was cut back by 1 base and J by 5 bases. Per germline, CDR1 SGHDT and CDR2 YYEEEE. The chain's CDR3 is CASSLLAGGMDQPQHF. The CDR3 DNA is TGTGCCAGCAGCTTGTTGGCAGGGGGCATGGATCAGCCCCAGCATTTT.

The CDR3 sequence is CASSLAPGTGGYEQYF. The CDR3 DNA follows: TGTGCCAGCAGCTTAGCGCCCGGGACAGGGGGGTACGAGCAGTACTTC. The chain uses TRBV7-6 and TRBJ2-7; 11 nucleotides agree with TRBD1. This CDR3 is built from 16 residues. Losses at the gene ends were 0 bases for V and 4 bases for J; bases not matched to a gene: 5. Germline values: CDR1 SGHVS, CDR2 FNYEAQ.

The rearrangement uses TRBV15 and TRBJ2-7; D may be TRBD2 (5 bases). The germline V gene encodes CDR1 LNHNV and CDR2 YYDKDF (reference sequence). The CDR3 is 13 residues long. Trimming left V 1 base short and J 4 bases short, with 8 bases between. CDR3 protein: CATSRARTYEQYF. CDR3 sequence (DNA): TGTGCCACCAGCAGAGCACGGACTTACGAGCAGTACTTC.

The V and J genes are TRBV6-5 and TRBJ1-2; D is possibly TRBD1 (5 bases). Germline V gene sequence: CDR1 MNHEY, CDR2 SVGAGI. Trimming left V 0 bases short and J 7 bases short, with 12 bases between. This CDR3 is 14 amino acids long. The CDR3 protein is CASSYSSRGTGYTF. The CDR3 nucleotides read TGTGCCAGCAGTTACTCATCACGGGGGACTGGCTACACCTTC.

The V and J genes are TRBV6-2 or TRBV6-3 and TRBJ1-5; 9 bases map to TRBD1. V trimming: 2 bases; J trimming: 4 bases; junction bases outside the gene matches: 3. Germline values: CDR1 MNHEY, CDR2 SVGEGT. The CDR3 has 15 residues. The CDR3, as DNA: TGTGCCAGCAGTTACCCCGGGACAGGGAATCAGCCCCAGCATTTT. Translation gives CASSYPGTGNQPQHF.

In its sample, this clone was seen once. Other DNA sequences from this sample encode an identical CDR3 as well. The chain combines TRBV7-2 with TRBJ1-5, with 8 bases fitting TRBD1. J was trimmed by 4 bases and V by 1 base; bases with no gene match: 3. From germline, CDR1 is SGHTA and CDR2 FQGNSA. This CDR3 has 15 residues. The CDR3 reads CASSLGQGANQPQHF. The CDR3 nucleotides read TGTGCCAGCAGCTTAGGGCAGGGGGCTAATCAGCCCCAGCATTTT.

The chain has TRBV4-1 and TRBJ2-1; 7 positions agree with TRBD1. The CDR3 loop spans 16 amino acids. Germline assignment: CDR1 MGHRA and CDR2 YSYEKL. V dropped 7 bases and J dropped 4; count of bases not matched to a gene: 13. DNA for the CDR3: TGCGCCAGCAAAGGAACTAGGACAGGCACTTACAATGAGCAGTTCTTC. It codes for CASKGTRTGTYNEQFF.

This chain links TRBV18 with TRBJ2-3; unclear D gene. This CDR3 is built from 13 residues. Germline CDR1 reads KGHSH; CDR2 reads LQKENI. The V gene lost 0 bases and the J gene lost 9 bases, with 10 bases spanning the gap. CDR3 sequence: CASSPPPQVTQYF. The CDR3 DNA follows: TGTGCCAGCTCACCACCCCCCCAAGTCACGCAGTATTTT.

The CDR3 region has the DNA TGTGCCAGCAGTGAAAGGGCCGTACTTAGCAATCAGCCCCAGCATTTT. Residues: CASSERAVLSNQPQHF. The genes are TRBV2 and TRBJ1-5; D is uncertain. This CDR3 has 16 amino acids. Trimming shortened V by 2 bases and J by 0 bases, and 11 bases separated the two germline ends. Germline V gives CDR1 SNHLY, CDR2 FYNNEI.

The rearrangement links TRBV23-1 to TRBJ1-1; no clear D gene. TRBV23-1 is known as an ORF, though its function is uncertain. The CDR3 contains 14 residues. V was cut by 5 bases and J by 1 base, with 11 bases left in between. CDR3 in amino acids: CASSTTKENTEAFF. The CDR3 nucleotides are TGCGCCAGCAGTACGACGAAGGAGAACACTGAAGCTTTCTTT.

The rearrangement uses TRBV21-1 and TRBJ1-3; the table's D gene call, TRBD1, was not cross checked with the DNA. TRBV21-1 is reported as a pseudogene. The CDR3 totals 15 residues. CDR3 residues: CASSKANRSGNTIYF. The CDR3 region has the DNA TGTGCCAGCAGCAAAGCGAACAGGTCTGGAAACACCATATATTTT.

CDR3 nucleotides: TGTGCCAGCAGTGAAGACAGGGATCAGCCCCAGCATTTT. It encodes CASSEDRDQPQHF. V usage is TRBV6-1 and J usage is TRBJ1-5; possible D gene TRBD1, 6 bases. The germline V gene encodes CDR1 MNHNS and CDR2 SASEGT. The germline V and J ends were trimmed by 1 base and 5 bases, with 6 bases remaining between them. The CDR3 is 13 residues long.

Here the CDR3 DNA reads TGTGCCAGCAGTGAACTTTCTTCGGGGACTCGGTCACCCCTCCACTTT. It specifies CASSELSSGTRSPLHF. The chain recombines TRBV2 with TRBJ1-6; D is possibly TRBD1 (5 bases). Germline CDR1 SNHLY, CDR2 FYNNEI. V was cut by 2 bases and J by 10 bases, with 18 bases left in between. The CDR3 consists of 16 residues.

The V call is TRBV2, the J call TRBJ1-4; TRBD1 aligns across 7 bases. The germline gives CDR1 SNHLY, CDR2 FYNNEI. Losses at the gene ends were 6 bases for V and 5 bases for J; bases not matched to a gene: 6. This CDR3 has 14 amino acids. The CDR3 DNA sequence: TGTGCCAGCAGCACACAGGGGCTCAATGAAAAACTGTTTTTT. Translation gives CASSTQGLNEKLFF.

The chain has TRBV11-2 and TRBJ2-5; D not resolved. V lost 4 bases and J 2 bases, leaving 8 bases between the germline ends. This CDR3 has 13 residues. Germline CDR1 is SGHAT and CDR2 is FQNNGV. The CDR3 nucleotides read TGTGCCAGCAGCTCGGCCTGGCAAGAGACCCAGTACTTC. This codes for CASSSAWQETQYF.

The chain employs TRBV5-1 and TRBJ2-3, with D possibly TRBD2 on 7 matching bases. V lost 4 bases to trimming and J lost 2 bases, with 20 bases between them. Looked up from germline, CDR1 is SGHRS and CDR2 is YFSETQ. The CDR3 is 17 amino acids. The CDR3 protein is CASSPGGGRRTTDTQYF. The CDR3 region has the DNA TGCGCCAGCAGCCCAGGCGGGGGCCGCAGGACCACAGATACGCAGTATTTT. The whole variable domain, remainder taken from reference TRBV5-1 and TRBJ2-3, is KAGVTQTPRYLIKTRGQQVTLSCSPISGHRSVSWYQQTPGQGLQFLFEYFSETQRNKGNFPGRFSGRQFSNSRSEMNVSTLELGDSALYLCASSPGGGRRTTDTQYFGPGTRLTVL.

This chain joins TRBV12-3 or TRBV12-4 and TRBJ1-1; the D is unclear. Trimming took 5 bases from V and 1 from J, leaving 8 bases between them. This CDR3 spans 13 amino acids. The CDR3 is CASSAGPNTEAFF. For the CDR3, the DNA is TGTGCCAGCAGTGCAGGACCGAACACTGAAGCTTTCTTT.

CDR3 sequence: CASTLGQHNSPLHF. CDR3 in DNA: TGTGCCAGCACTCTGGGACAGCATAATTCACCCCTCCACTTT. V usage is TRBV7-9 and J usage is TRBJ1-6; 7 nucleotides align to TRBD1. The CDR3 length is 14 residues. Per the germline V gene, CDR1 is SEHNR and CDR2 is FQNEAQ (reference sequence). The trim removed 7 bases at V and 5 bases at J, leaving 5 bases unmatched.

This chain links TRBV11-3 with TRBJ2-1; tentatively, D is TRBD2 (5 bases). CDR1 and CDR2 (germline): SGHNT, YENEEA. Trimming removed 2 bases at V and 8 bases at J, with 10 bases between. This CDR3 is 13 amino acids long. CDR3 sequence reads: CASSLIGGHEQFF. The CDR3 bases are TGTGCCAGCAGCTTAATTGGCGGGCATGAGCAGTTCTTC.

The chain couples TRBV10-3 to TRBJ2-3; D may be TRBD1 (6 bases). The CDR3 has 14 residues. V dropped 3 bases and J dropped 2 bases, with 9 bases sitting between them. The germline V gene encodes CDR1 ENHRY and CDR2 SYGVKD. The CDR3 loop reads CAISEQGATDTQYF. The CDR3 DNA sequence: TGTGCCATCAGTGAACAGGGCGCCACAGATACGCAGTATTTT.

The table lists this clone with a few counts. V gene TRBV18 combines with J gene TRBJ1-2, with 7 nucleotides matching TRBD1. The CDR3 is 15 residues long. Trimming at V came to 4 bases and at J to 2 bases, leaving 7 bases not matched to a gene. From germline, CDR1 is KGHSH and CDR2 LQKENI. The CDR3 nucleotides read TGTGCCAGCTCACGCGAACCGACAGGGAACTATGGCTACACCTTC. This codes for CASSREPTGNYGYTF. The full variable domain, with the rest looked up from reference TRBV18 and TRBJ1-2, is NAGVMQNPRHLVRRRGQEARLRCSPMKGHSHVYWYRQLPEEGLKFMVYLQKENIIDESGMPKERFSAEFPKEGPSILRIQQVVRGDSAAYFCASSREPTGNYGYTFGSGTRLTVV.

This clone was seen a handful of times. This chain links TRBV4-1 with TRBJ2-7; D possibly corresponds to TRBD1 (6 bases). Germline values: CDR1 MGHRA, CDR2 YSYEKL. The ends were cut back, 3 bases at V and 5 bases at J, with 14 bases in the middle. CDR3 length equals 14 residues. This CDR3 reads CASSHLQGTHEQYF. The DNA of the CDR3 is TGCGCCAGCAGCCACCTACAGGGTACCCACGAGCAGTACTTC.

The CDR3 DNA reads as TGTGCCAGTAGTATCGGCAGGGTAATTCAGCCCCAGCATTTT. Amino acid sequence: CASSIGRVIQPQHF. V usage is TRBV19 and J usage is TRBJ1-5, with a tentative D call TRBD1 (5 bases). In germline, CDR1 is LNHDA, CDR2 SQIVND (reference sequence). This CDR3 contains 14 residues. The V end lost 3 bases, the J end lost 6 bases, and 12 bases lay between the germline ends.